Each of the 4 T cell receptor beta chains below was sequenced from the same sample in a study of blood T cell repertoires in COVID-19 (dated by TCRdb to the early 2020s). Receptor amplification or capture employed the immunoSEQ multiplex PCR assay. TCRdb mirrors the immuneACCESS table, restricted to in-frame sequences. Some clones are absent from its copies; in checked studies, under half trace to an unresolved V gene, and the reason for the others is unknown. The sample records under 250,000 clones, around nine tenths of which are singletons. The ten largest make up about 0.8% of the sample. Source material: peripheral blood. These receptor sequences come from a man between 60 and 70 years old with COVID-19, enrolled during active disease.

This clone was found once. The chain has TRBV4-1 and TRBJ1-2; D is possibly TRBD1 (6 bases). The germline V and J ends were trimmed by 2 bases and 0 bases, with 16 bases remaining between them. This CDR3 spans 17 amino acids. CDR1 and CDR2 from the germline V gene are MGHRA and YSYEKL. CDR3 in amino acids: CASSQNGGGVANYGYTF. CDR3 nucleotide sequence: TGCGCCAGCAGCCAAAACGGAGGGGGGGTGGCTAACTATGGCTACACCTTC.

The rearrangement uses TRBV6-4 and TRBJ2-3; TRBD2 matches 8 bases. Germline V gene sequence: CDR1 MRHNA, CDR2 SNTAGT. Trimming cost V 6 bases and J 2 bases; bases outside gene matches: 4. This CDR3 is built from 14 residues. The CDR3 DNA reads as TGTGCCAGCAGCATTAGCGGGAACACAGATACGCAGTATTTT. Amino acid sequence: CASSISGNTDTQYF.

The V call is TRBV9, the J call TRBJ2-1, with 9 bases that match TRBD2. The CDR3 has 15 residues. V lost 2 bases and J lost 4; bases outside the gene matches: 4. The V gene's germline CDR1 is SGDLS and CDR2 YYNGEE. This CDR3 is CASSVRLAGYNEQFF. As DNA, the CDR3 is TGTGCCAGCAGCGTGCGGCTAGCGGGGTACAATGAGCAGTTCTTC.

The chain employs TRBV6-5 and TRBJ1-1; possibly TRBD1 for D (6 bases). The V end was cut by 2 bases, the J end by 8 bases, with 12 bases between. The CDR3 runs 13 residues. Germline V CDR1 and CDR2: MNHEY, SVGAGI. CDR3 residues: CASSYRGAREAFF. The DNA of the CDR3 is TGTGCCAGCAGTTACCGGGGGGCAAGGGAAGCTTTCTTT.